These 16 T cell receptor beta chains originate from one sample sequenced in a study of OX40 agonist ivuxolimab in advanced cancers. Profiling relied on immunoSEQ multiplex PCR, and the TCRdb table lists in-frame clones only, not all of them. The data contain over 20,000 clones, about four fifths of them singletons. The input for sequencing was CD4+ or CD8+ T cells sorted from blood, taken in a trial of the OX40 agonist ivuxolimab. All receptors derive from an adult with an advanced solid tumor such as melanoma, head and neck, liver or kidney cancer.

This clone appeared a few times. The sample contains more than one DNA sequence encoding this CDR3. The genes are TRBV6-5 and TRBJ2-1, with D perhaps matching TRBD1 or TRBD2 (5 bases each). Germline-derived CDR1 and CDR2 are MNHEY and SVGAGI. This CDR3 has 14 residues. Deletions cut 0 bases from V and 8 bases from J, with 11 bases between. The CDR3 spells CASSYSPGRDEQFF. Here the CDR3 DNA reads TGTGCCAGCAGTTACTCTCCAGGGCGGGATGAGCAGTTCTTC.

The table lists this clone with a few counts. CDR3 residues: CASSLELTGIYGYTF. CDR3 bases: TGTGCCAGCAGCTTAGAGCTTACCGGGATCTATGGCTACACCTTC. This chain connects TRBV11-2 to TRBJ1-2; D unclear. The CDR3 sequence is 15 residues long. V was clipped by 0 bases and J by 4 bases, with 12 bases between them. Germline CDR1 is SGHAT and CDR2 is FQNNGV.

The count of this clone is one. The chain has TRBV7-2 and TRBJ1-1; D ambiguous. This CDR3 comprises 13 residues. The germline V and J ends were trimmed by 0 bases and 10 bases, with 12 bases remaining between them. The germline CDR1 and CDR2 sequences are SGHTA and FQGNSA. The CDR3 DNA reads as TGTGCCAGCAGCTTAGCGCTCGGCCCCGCAGCTTTCTTT. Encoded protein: CASSLALGPAAFF.

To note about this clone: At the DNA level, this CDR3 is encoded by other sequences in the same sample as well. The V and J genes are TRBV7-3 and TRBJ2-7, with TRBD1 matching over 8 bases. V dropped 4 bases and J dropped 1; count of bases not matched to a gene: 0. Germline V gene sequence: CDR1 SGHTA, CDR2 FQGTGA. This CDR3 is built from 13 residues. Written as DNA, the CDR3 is TGTGCCAGCAGCTGGGACAGGTCCTACGAGCAGTACTTC. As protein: CASSWDRSYEQYF.

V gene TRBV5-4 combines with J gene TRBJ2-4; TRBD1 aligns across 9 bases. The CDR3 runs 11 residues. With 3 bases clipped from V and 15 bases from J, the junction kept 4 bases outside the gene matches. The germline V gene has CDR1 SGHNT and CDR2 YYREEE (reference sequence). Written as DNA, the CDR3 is TGTGCCAGCAGCTCCGGGACAGGGCGGTACTTC. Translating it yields CASSSGTGRYF.

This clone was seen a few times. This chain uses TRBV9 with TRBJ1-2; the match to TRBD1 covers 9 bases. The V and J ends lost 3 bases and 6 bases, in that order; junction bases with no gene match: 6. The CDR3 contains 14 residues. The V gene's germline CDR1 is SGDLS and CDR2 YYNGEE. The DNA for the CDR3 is TGTGCCAGCAGCGATACCGGGACAGGGAATGGCTACACCTTC. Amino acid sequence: CASSDTGTGNGYTF.

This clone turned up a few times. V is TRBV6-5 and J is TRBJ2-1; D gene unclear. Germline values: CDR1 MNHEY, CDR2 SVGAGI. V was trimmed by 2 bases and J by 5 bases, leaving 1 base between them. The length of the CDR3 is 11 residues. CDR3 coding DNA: TGTGCCAGCAGTTACAACAATGAGCAGTTCTTC. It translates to CASSYNNEQFF.

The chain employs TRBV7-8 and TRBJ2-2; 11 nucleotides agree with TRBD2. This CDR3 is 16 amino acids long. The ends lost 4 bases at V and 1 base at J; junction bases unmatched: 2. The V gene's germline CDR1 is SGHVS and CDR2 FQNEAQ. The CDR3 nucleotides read TGTGCCAGCAGCTCTAGCGGGGGGCAGAACACCGGGGAGCTGTTTTTT. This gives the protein CASSSSGGQNTGELFF.

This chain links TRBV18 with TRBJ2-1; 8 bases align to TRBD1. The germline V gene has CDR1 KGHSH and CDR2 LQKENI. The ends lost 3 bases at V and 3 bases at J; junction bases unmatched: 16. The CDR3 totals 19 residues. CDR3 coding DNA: TGTGCCAGCTCACCCTTAATACACACGACAGGGGAAAACTACAATGAGCAGTTCTTC. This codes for CASSPLIHTTGENYNEQFF.

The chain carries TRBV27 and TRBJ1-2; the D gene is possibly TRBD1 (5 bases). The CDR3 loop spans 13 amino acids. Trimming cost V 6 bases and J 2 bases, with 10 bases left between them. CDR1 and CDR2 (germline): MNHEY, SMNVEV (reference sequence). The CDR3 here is CASSQNRNYGYTF. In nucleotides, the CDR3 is TGTGCCAGCAGCCAAAACAGGAACTATGGCTACACCTTC.

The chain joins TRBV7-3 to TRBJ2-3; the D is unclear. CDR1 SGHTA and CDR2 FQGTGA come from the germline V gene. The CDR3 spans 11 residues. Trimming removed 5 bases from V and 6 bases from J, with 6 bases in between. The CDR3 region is CASSNGDTQYF. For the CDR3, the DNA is TGTGCCAGCAGCAATGGGGATACGCAGTATTTT. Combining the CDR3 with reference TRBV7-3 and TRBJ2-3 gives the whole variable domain GAGVSQTPSNKVTEKGKYVELRCDPISGHTALYWYRQSLGQGPEFLIYFQGTGAADDSGLPNDRFFAVRPEGSVSTLKIQRTERGDSAVYLCASSNGDTQYFGPGTRLTVL.

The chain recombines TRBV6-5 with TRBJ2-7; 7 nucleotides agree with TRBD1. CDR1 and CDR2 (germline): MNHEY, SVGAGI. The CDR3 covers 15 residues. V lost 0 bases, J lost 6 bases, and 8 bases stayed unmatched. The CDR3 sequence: CASSYSHSDRSEQYF. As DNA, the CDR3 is TGTGCCAGCAGTTACTCTCATTCGGACAGGAGCGAGCAGTACTTC.

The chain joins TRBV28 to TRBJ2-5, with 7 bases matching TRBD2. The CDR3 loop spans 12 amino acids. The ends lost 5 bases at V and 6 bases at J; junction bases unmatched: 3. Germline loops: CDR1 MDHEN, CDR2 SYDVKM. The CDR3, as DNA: TGTGCCAGCAGTCTAGCGGACCAGACCCAGTACTTC. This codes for CASSLADQTQYF.

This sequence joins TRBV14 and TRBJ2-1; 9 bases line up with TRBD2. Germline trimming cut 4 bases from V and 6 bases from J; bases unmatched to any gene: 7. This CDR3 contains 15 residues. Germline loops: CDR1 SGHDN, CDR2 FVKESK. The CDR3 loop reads CASSRLAGGGNEQFF. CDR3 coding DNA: TGTGCCAGCAGCCGCCTGGCGGGGGGGGGCAATGAGCAGTTCTTC.

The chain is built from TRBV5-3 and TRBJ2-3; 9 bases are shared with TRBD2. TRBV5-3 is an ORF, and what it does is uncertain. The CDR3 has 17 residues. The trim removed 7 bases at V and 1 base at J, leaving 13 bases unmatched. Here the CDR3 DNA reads TGTGCCAGACGCACCGCGGGGGGGCCCTTTGGCACAGATACGCAGTATTTT. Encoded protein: CARRTAGGPFGTDTQYF.

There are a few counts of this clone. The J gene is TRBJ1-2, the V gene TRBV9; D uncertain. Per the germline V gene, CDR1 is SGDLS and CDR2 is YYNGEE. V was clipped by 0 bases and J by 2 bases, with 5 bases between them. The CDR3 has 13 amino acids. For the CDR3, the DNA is TGTGCCAGCAGCGTAGAAAGGAACTATGGCTACACCTTC. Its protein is CASSVERNYGYTF.